This T cell receptor beta chain was sequenced for a study of cytomegalovirus exposure and HLA in healthy donors. General study results and limits: For cytomegalovirus status, the classifier reportedly gave diagnoses with high specificity and sensitivity. Several of the most significant clusters appeared linked to common viral pathogens, based on a later analysis.

This CDR3 comprises 13 residues. Germline values: CDR1 SGHRS, CDR2 YFSETQ. V dropped 4 bases and J dropped 4; count of bases not matched to a gene: 5. The study ran its PCR with 60 Vbeta and 13 Jbeta primers. Original data processing: Later work found 80 million or so unique TCR beta chains, with 10 million to 14 million shared. This table comes from immunoSEQ multiplex PCR, and its TCRdb copy is limited to in-frame clones, with some not included. Clone size and V and J calls were adopted from that table, with D and trimming inferred from the DNA. The sample consists of 85,000 to 130,000 clones, roughly 79% of them appearing once. A note on this clone: Its antigen is unknown.

The sequencing input was PBMCs. This TCR came from a man in his 60s in good health and CMV-seropositive. The J gene is TRBJ2-7, the V gene TRBV5-1, with 7 bases matching TRBD1. The CDR3 bases are TGCGCCAGCAGCCACACACAGGGGTACGAGCAGTACTTC. Protein product: CASSHTQGYEQYF.